The 19 T cell receptor beta chains reported below all come from one sample, sequenced in a study of blood T cells in healthy people across ages. The second PCR ran roughly 6 to 11 cycles with a sample-barcoded 5' primer and J-beta primers. TCRdb re-called the 5' RACE reads with MiXCR, one entry per CDR3 protein. The repertoire includes about 1.4 million distinct CDR3 sequences, 45% to 70% of them detected once, and over 5.5% sits in the top ten. The sample was blood. All receptors derive from a man aged 18 to 35 in good health.

This chain uses TRBV27 with TRBJ1-5; 7 bases agree with TRBD1. CDR3 size: 18 residues. V was clipped by 6 bases and J by 5 bases; unmatched bases: 19. Germline CDR1 reads MNHEY; CDR2 reads SMNVEV (reference sequence). The CDR3 bases are TGTGCCAGCAGCCCATTAGGGGTACAGGGGTATAGGGATCAGCCCCAGCATTTT. Translation: CASSPLGVQGYRDQPQHF.

Details on this clonotype: This may stem from a read error, because a much larger clone lies one nucleotide away. The chain recombines TRBV11-2 with TRBJ1-5; D remains unclear. CDR1 and CDR2 from the germline V gene are SGHAT and FQNNGV. The CDR3 has 14 amino acids. Trimming removed 8 bases at V and 5 bases at J, with 16 bases between. The CDR3 DNA reads TGTGCCAGCGGCCAGATCCGAGGGCATCAGCCCCAGCATTTT. Its translation: CASGQIRGHQPQHF.

The CDR3 coding sequence is TGCAGTGCTAGCCTGGGGGAAGCAGGGAGAGGTGAGCAGTTCTTC. Amino acids: CSASLGEAGRGEQFF. The chain employs TRBV20-1 and TRBJ2-1; either TRBD1 or TRBD2 may supply D (5 bases each). The CDR3 is made up of 15 amino acids. Deletions cut 3 bases from V and 9 bases from J, with 21 bases between. CDR1 is DFQATT and CDR2 is SNEGSKA in the germline V gene (reference sequence).

The chain couples TRBV20-1 to TRBJ2-3; 9 nucleotides align to TRBD2. Germline values: CDR1 DFQATT, CDR2 SNEGSKA (reference sequence). Trimming removed 6 bases from V and 2 bases from J; junction bases left unmatched: 18. The CDR3 length is 18 residues. The CDR3: CSASPDLSTSGYTDTQYF. The CDR3 DNA reads as TGCAGTGCGAGCCCGGATCTATCGACTAGCGGTTACACAGATACGCAGTATTTT.

V usage is TRBV9 and J usage is TRBJ2-1; D is possibly TRBD2 (5 bases). V was pared by 0 bases and J by 5 bases, with 12 bases between. The CDR3 loop spans 15 amino acids. The germline gives CDR1 SGDLS, CDR2 YYNGEE. This CDR3 reads CASSVGSSSNNEQFF. CDR3 sequence (DNA): TGTGCCAGCAGCGTAGGATCTAGCAGTAACAATGAGCAGTTCTTC.

This clonotype has more than one count but fewer than ten. The V gene is TRBV5-1, the J gene TRBJ2-4; 12 bases align to TRBD2. The J call is uncertain, as TRBJ2-7 better fits the DNA end. The germline gives CDR1 SGHRS, CDR2 YFSETQ. CDR3 length: 15 amino acids. CDR3: CASSASGGARNEQYF. The CDR3 nucleotides read TGCGCCAGCAGCGCTAGCGGGGGGGCCAGAAACGAGCAGTACTTC.

The genes are TRBV6-5 and TRBJ2-1; D is possibly TRBD1 (5 bases). From germline, CDR1 is MNHEY and CDR2 SVGAGI. The CDR3 has 15 residues. Trimming stripped 5 bases from V and 0 bases from J, with 11 bases between. The CDR3, as DNA: TGTGCCAGCAGTAACCGACAGAACTCCTACAATGAGCAGTTCTTC. This codes for CASSNRQNSYNEQFF.

A few counts support this clonotype. This chain joins TRBV2 and TRBJ1-5; D is ambiguous. CDR3 length: 16 amino acids. Trimming took off 8 bases at V and 0 bases at J, with 17 bases between the two ends. CDR1 is SNHLY and CDR2 is FYNNEI in the germline V gene. CDR3 DNA: TGTGCCAGCGGCCCGGGATTCAAGTATAGCAATCAGCCCCAGCATTTT. Translated, it gives CASGPGFKYSNQPQHF.

The chain links TRBV4-2 to TRBJ2-3; TRBD2 matches 10 bases. CDR1 is LGHNA, CDR2 YNFKEQ, per germline. J was trimmed by 10 bases and V by 1 base; bases with no gene match: 8. The CDR3 consists of 15 residues. CDR3 protein: CASSQGQLAGTSQYF. CDR3 sequence (DNA): TGTGCCAGCAGCCAAGGTCAACTAGCGGGGACCTCGCAGTATTTT.

This clonotype was counted only a few times. It may be a read error: a sequence one base away is much more abundant. The V gene is TRBV3-1, the J gene TRBJ2-1, with TRBD2 as a possible D gene (6 bases). This CDR3 is built from 16 residues. With 0 bases removed from V and 13 bases from J, the gap between germline ends came to 22 bases. Germline V CDR1 and CDR2: LGHDT, YNNKEL (reference sequence). The CDR3 loop is CASSQDWGRPGETQFF. In DNA form, the CDR3 reads TGTGCCAGCAGCCAAGATTGGGGGAGGCCGGGAGAGACCCAGTTCTTC.

Written as DNA, the CDR3 is TGTGCCAGCAGTCAGCGAGGGCAGACCCAGTACTTC. Its translation is CASSQRGQTQYF. The chain uses TRBV6-5 and TRBJ2-5; D is possibly TRBD2 (5 bases). This CDR3 region has 12 residues. The germline gives CDR1 MNHEY, CDR2 SVGAGI. Trimming stripped 5 bases from V and 6 bases from J, with 10 bases between.

The J gene is TRBJ2-7, the V gene TRBV20-1, with D tentatively TRBD2 (6 bases). Germline assignment: CDR1 DFQATT and CDR2 SNEGSKA (reference sequence). The CDR3 totals 14 residues. V lost 3 bases and J lost 6, with 18 bases in between. In nucleotides, the CDR3 is TGCAGTGCTAGTATTCCCGGGGGTTCGCTCGAGCAGTACTTC. The encoded protein is CSASIPGGSLEQYF.

V and J are TRBV11-3 and TRBJ2-4; D is perhaps TRBD1 (6 bases). The assigned J gene may be wrong: the sequence end matches TRBJ2-7 better. The CDR3 totals 15 residues. Germline CDR1 SGHNT, CDR2 YENEEA. CDR3 sequence (DNA): TGTGCCAGCAGCCCTCAAAACGGACAGACCAACGAGCAGTACTTC. Its translation: CASSPQNGQTNEQYF.

A word on this clonotype: A read error is possible here, since a much larger clone lies one base away. J is TRBJ2-1 and V is TRBV4-3; 8 bases are a match to TRBD1. Per germline, CDR1 LGHNA and CDR2 YSLEER. The length of the CDR3 is 16 residues. The CDR3 here is CTSSQDSWTGNNEQFF. The CDR3 region has the DNA TGCACCAGCAGCCAAGATTCCTGGACAGGGAACAATGAGCAGTTCTTC.

This clonotype appeared once. The chain combines TRBV5-5 with TRBJ2-3; D is possibly TRBD1 (6 bases). The CDR3 sequence is 15 residues long. V lost 1 base, J lost 2 bases, and 11 bases lay in between. Germline CDR1 is SGHKS and CDR2 is YYEKEE (reference sequence). CDR3 residues: CASSLLGGLTDTQYF. CDR3 nucleotide sequence: TGTGCCAGCAGCTTGTTAGGGGGTCTCACAGATACGCAGTATTTT.

The chain has TRBV20-1 and TRBJ2-3, with D possibly called TRBD1 or TRBD2 (6 bases each). The germline V and J ends were trimmed by 0 bases and 4 bases, with 11 bases remaining between them. The germline gives CDR1 DFQATT, CDR2 SNEGSKA (reference sequence). The CDR3 extends over 14 amino acids. CDR3 in DNA: TGCAGTGCTAGAGATCTGGGGGGCTCAGATACGCAGTATTTT. Translated, it gives CSARDLGGSDTQYF.

This clonotype was detected only a few times. This chain uses TRBV29-1 with TRBJ1-1, with D perhaps TRBD1 (5 bases). Trimming left V 4 bases short and J 9 bases short, with 24 bases between. The CDR3 extends over 15 amino acids. Germline V gives CDR1 SQVTM, CDR2 ANQGSEA. CDR3 region: CSVGIQTGRLIQAFF. CDR3 sequence (DNA): TGCAGCGTTGGGATTCAAACGGGACGGCTGATTCAAGCTTTCTTT.

The chain combines TRBV4-2 with TRBJ1-6, with 11 bases lining up with TRBD1. The CDR3 spans 16 residues. CDR1 and CDR2 from the germline V gene are LGHNA and YNFKEQ. The ends lost 0 bases at V and 10 bases at J; junction bases unmatched: 5. In DNA form, the CDR3 reads TGTGCCAGCAGCCAAGAAACCGGGACAGGGGGATCACCCCTCCACTTT. Residues: CASSQETGTGGSPLHF.

V and J are TRBV21-1 and TRBJ2-5. TRBV21-1 is described as a pseudogene. The CDR3 is 15 amino acids. For the CDR3, the DNA is TGTGCCAGCAGCAAGAGCCCGTCTGAGCGAGAGACCCAGTACTTC. This encodes CASSKSPSERETQYF.